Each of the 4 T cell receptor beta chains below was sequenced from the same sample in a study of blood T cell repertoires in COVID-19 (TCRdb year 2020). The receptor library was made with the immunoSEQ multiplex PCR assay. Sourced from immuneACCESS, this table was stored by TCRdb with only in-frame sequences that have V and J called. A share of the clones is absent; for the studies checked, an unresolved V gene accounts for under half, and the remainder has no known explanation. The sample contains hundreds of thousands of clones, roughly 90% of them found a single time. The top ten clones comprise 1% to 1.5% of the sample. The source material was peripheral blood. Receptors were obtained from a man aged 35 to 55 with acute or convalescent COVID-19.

CDR3 in amino acids: CASSLAVGAPYGYTF. CDR3 nucleotides: TGTGCCAGCAGCTTAGCTGTGGGGGCCCCCTATGGCTACACCTTC. The gene calls are TRBV7-6 and TRBJ1-2; the D gene is possibly TRBD1 (6 bases). Germline V lookup: CDR1 SGHVS, CDR2 FNYEAQ. The CDR3 length is 15 residues. V was shortened by 0 bases and J by 4 bases, with 12 bases between the two germline ends. Using reference TRBV7-6 and TRBJ1-2 for the parts outside the CDR3, the full variable domain is GAGVSQSPRYKVTKRGQDVALRCDPISGHVSLYWYRQALGQGPEFLTYFNYEAQQDKSGLPNDRFSAERPEGSISTLTIQRTEQRDSAMYRCASSLAVGAPYGYTFGSGTRLTVV.

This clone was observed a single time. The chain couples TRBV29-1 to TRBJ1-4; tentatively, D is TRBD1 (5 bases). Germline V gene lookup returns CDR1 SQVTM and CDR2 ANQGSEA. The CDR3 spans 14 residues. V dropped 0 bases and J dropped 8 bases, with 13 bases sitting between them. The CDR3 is CSVEDTGRGEKLFF. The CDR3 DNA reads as TGCAGCGTTGAAGATACGGGACGGGGGGAAAAACTGTTTTTT. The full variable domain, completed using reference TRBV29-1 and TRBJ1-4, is SAVISQKPSRDICQRGTSLTIQCQVDSQVTMMFWYRQQPGQSLTLIATANQGSEATYESGFVIDKFPISRPNLTFSTLTVSNMSPEDSSIYLCSVEDTGRGEKLFFGSGTQLSVL.

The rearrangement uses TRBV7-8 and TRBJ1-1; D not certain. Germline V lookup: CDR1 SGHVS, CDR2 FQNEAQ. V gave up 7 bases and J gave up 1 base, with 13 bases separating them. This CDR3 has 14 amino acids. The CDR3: CASTLSRENTEAFF. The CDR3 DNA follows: TGTGCCAGCACCCTTAGCCGTGAGAACACTGAAGCTTTCTTT.

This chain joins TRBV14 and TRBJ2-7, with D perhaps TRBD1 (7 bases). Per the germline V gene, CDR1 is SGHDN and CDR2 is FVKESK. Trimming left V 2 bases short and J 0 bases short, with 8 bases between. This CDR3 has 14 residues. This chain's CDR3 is CASSQQGGSYEQYF. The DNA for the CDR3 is TGTGCCAGCAGCCAACAGGGGGGCTCCTACGAGCAGTACTTC.